A selection of T cell receptor beta chains follows, all from one sample in a study of monozygotic twins with inflammatory bowel disease. Reanalyzing the 5' RACE reads, TCRdb keeps one entry per CDR3 protein, without DNA. This specimen shows about 380,000 distinct CDR3 sequences; the ten leading clones hold 2.5% to 3%. The material sequenced was blood. The receptors stem from a human donor with ulcerative colitis or Crohn's disease, or a healthy co-twin of an affected twin (not recorded which). CDR3s include the opening cysteine and the closing phenylalanine or tryptophan.

v_call: TRBV18; j_call: TRBJ1-1; cdr3_aa: CASSPARRNTEAFF
v_call: TRBV12-3/TRBV12-4; j_call: TRBJ2-1; cdr3_aa: CASSTLAGYNEQFF
v_call: TRBV7-9; j_call: TRBJ2-1; cdr3_aa: CASSPFERDNEQFF
v_call: TRBV12-3/TRBV12-4; j_call: TRBJ2-2; cdr3_aa: CASSFGRLVTGELFF
v_call: TRBV7-9; j_call: TRBJ1-1; cdr3_aa: CASSFGQGTKGAFF
v_call: TRBV9; j_call: TRBJ2-3; cdr3_aa: CASSATQGWDTQYF
v_call: TRBV13; j_call: TRBJ2-6; cdr3_aa: CASSLGTGRVASGANVLTF
v_call: TRBV20-1; j_call: TRBJ1-6; cdr3_aa: CSAIRDSDSPLHF
v_call: TRBV6-2/TRBV6-3; j_call: TRBJ2-3; cdr3_aa: CASSYGGGFTDTQYF
v_call: TRBV2; j_call: TRBJ2-5; cdr3_aa: CASSKSLAFQETQYF
v_call: TRBV4-2; j_call: TRBJ2-3; cdr3_aa: CASSQDAGTRPTDTQYF
v_call: TRBV4-1; j_call: TRBJ2-7; cdr3_aa: CARSGGGLTYEQYF
v_call: TRBV20-1; j_call: TRBJ2-2; cdr3_aa: CSARDRGAVNTGELFF
v_call: TRBV2; j_call: TRBJ2-1; cdr3_aa: CASSERAGGPTYNEQFF
v_call: TRBV30; j_call: TRBJ2-5; cdr3_aa: CAWGERKETQYF
v_call: TRBV24-1; j_call: TRBJ2-7; cdr3_aa: CATSDGISDRADSYEQYF
v_call: TRBV3-1; j_call: TRBJ2-7; cdr3_aa: CASSPDTSYEQYF
v_call: TRBV29-1; j_call: TRBJ2-3; cdr3_aa: CSVVKDYSTDTQYF
v_call: TRBV20-1; j_call: TRBJ2-1; cdr3_aa: CSASNRGGQKLDEQFF
v_call: TRBV7-2; j_call: TRBJ2-2; cdr3_aa: CASSFGTTSNTGELFF
v_call: TRBV11-2; j_call: TRBJ2-7; cdr3_aa: CASSSGRGPSGSPYEQYF
v_call: TRBV5-1; j_call: TRBJ2-7; cdr3_aa: CASSLVGTSVGNEQYF
v_call: TRBV6-5; j_call: TRBJ2-3; cdr3_aa: CASSYYGTSGGIATDTQYF
v_call: TRBV7-2; j_call: TRBJ2-2; cdr3_aa: CASSFTPDRAGELFF
v_call: TRBV5-1; j_call: TRBJ1-3; cdr3_aa: CASSPRIGVTGNTIYF
v_call: TRBV5-1; j_call: TRBJ2-7; cdr3_aa: CASSRRGGDTYEQYF
v_call: TRBV3-1; j_call: TRBJ2-7; cdr3_aa: CASSLWTSGNYEQYF
v_call: TRBV2; j_call: TRBJ2-4; cdr3_aa: CASMIIGVLYF
v_call: TRBV18; j_call: TRBJ2-5; cdr3_aa: CASSPLGAGPQETQYF
v_call: TRBV2; j_call: TRBJ2-1; cdr3_aa: CASSDPTSGRNEQFF
v_call: TRBV12-3/TRBV12-4; j_call: TRBJ2-2; cdr3_aa: CASSFYRAGELFF
v_call: TRBV14; j_call: TRBJ2-2; cdr3_aa: CASSRQAKNTGELFF
v_call: TRBV13; j_call: TRBJ2-7; cdr3_aa: CASSGGRLEQYF
v_call: TRBV7-9; j_call: TRBJ2-1; cdr3_aa: CASSLNSEQFF
v_call: TRBV3-1; j_call: TRBJ1-1; cdr3_aa: CASNEKDRGTEAFF
v_call: TRBV2; j_call: TRBJ2-2; cdr3_aa: CASFSQGSAGELFF
v_call: TRBV29-1; j_call: TRBJ1-1; cdr3_aa: CSVTTGNTEAFF
v_call: TRBV20-1; j_call: TRBJ2-3; cdr3_aa: CSATGPSGGDTQYF
v_call: TRBV4-3; j_call: TRBJ1-6; cdr3_aa: CASSQDGRDSPLHF
v_call: TRBV20-1; j_call: TRBJ1-5; cdr3_aa: CSASPRVVSNQPQHF
v_call: TRBV20-1; j_call: TRBJ2-2; cdr3_aa: CSAPRQTTGELFF
v_call: TRBV7-9; j_call: TRBJ2-7; cdr3_aa: CASSTRRTRDEQYF
v_call: TRBV6-1; j_call: TRBJ2-3; cdr3_aa: CASSPLAEQGHTDTQYF
v_call: TRBV18; j_call: TRBJ2-2; cdr3_aa: CASSPTASGSANTGELFF
v_call: TRBV4-1; j_call: TRBJ2-7; cdr3_aa: CASSQDWTAETYEQYF